The present T cell receptor beta chain was sequenced within a study of a mutant IDH1 vaccine in newly diagnosed glioma. Study at large: Treated patients comprised approximately 62% males and 37.5% females, mean age roughly 44 years.

Time point reported: week 23, last vaccination. Topical imiquimod was applied with each vaccine dose, which held 300 ug of mutant IDH1 20-mer peptide. CDR3 length equals 17 residues. J lost 5 bases, V lost 1 base, and 7 bases had no gene match. Germline values: CDR1 MGHRA, CDR2 YSYEKL. Data came from immunoSEQ multiplex PCR; TCRdb stores just in-frame clones and leaves some out. This table holds 77,000 or so clones, approximately 89% found once. On this clone: Its specificity is not known.

This chain connects TRBV4-1 to TRBJ2-1; 11 nucleotides agree with TRBD2. The clonotype originates from a woman aged 45-60 years with glioma. The sequences come from PBMCs, collected from a glioma patient whose treatment included an IDH1 peptide vaccine. The CDR3 loop reads CASSQALWTSGHNEQFF. The DNA for the CDR3 is TGCGCCAGCAGCCAAGCTCTCTGGACTAGCGGGCACAATGAGCAGTTCTTC.